The text below deals with one TCR beta chain. Its target is not known. The CDR3 sequence is 13 residues long. Trimming shortened V by 8 bases and J by 7 bases, and 18 bases separated the two germline ends. The germline V gene has CDR1 DFQATT and CDR2 SNEGSKA (reference sequence). These data are taken from a study of human T cells and chemical hapten exposure. Whole-study results and caveats: Significantly greater numbers of large CDR3 similarity clusters came from expanded TCRs than from controls.

Each CDR3 protein gets one entry after TCRdb re-called the RACE reads with MiXCR. The sample consists of some 79,000 distinct CDR3 sequences, roughly 7.1% of them appearing once. Time point defined: patch test 1, 2 weeks after DPC sensitization. The treatment is: therapeutic diphenylcyclopropenone sensitization with weekly scalp DPC. The receptor comes from a woman aged 25 to 45 with alopecia areata. Some clones in this sample may be carry-over from other donors' samples. The sample consisted of whole blood, taken in connection with sensitization to the hapten diphenylcyclopropenone (DPC). The rearrangement uses TRBV20-1 and TRBJ2-1, with D possibly being TRBD2 (7 bases). The CDR3 sequence: CSTFTGGGNEQFF. The CDR3 nucleotides are TGCAGTACCTTTACGGGGGGCGGGAATGAGCAGTTCTTC.